One sample yielded the 27 T cell receptor beta chains listed below, sequenced in a study of CD8+ T cells in alopecia areata. CD4, CD8alpha, NKG2D, NKG2ACE and other markers were used to sort pooled cutaneous lymph node cells. The authors extracted RNA and reverse transcribed it into cDNA as the sequencing template. The data were produced by immunoSEQ multiplex PCR, yet TCRdb's version contains in-frame clones alone and is incomplete. The profile covers approximately 280,000 clones, none occurring a single time. The sample taken for sequencing was CD4+ T cells sorted from a lymph node. The receptors shown here come from a C3H/HeJ mouse with alopecia areata. For the strain, the MHC haplotype given is H2-k.

This clone occurred a few times. Each gene name is a mouse one. The same CDR3 also results from other DNA sequences found in this sample. The DNA read from the CDR3 is TGTGCCAGCGGTGAGGGGACTGGGGGTAGTGCAGAA. This sequence encodes CASGEGTGGSAE. From start to end, the CDR3 is CASGEGTGGSAETLYF. The chain is built from TRBV13-2 and TRBJ2-3; the match to TRBD2 covers 11 bases. With the read ending 4 residues before the CDR3 end, the germline J gene is used to fill in that end. Germline CDR1 reads NNHNN; CDR2 reads SYGAGS (reference sequence). This CDR3 region has 16 residues. J gave up 0 bases and V 2 bases, and 2 bases lay outside the gene matches.

This clone was seen repeatedly, ten times or more. Gene names denote mouse genes. Other nucleotide sequences in the sample specify the same CDR3. Partial CDR3 DNA: TGTGCCAGCGGTGATGCTGGGACCGGG. As protein: CASGDAGTG. The CDR3, in full, reads CASGDAGTGQLYF. The V call is TRBV13-2, the J call TRBJ2-2, with D perhaps TRBD2 (5 bases). From the germline J gene comes the end of the CDR3, since the read stops 4 residues before it. Germline V gives CDR1 NNHNN, CDR2 SYGAGS (reference sequence). V was cut by 0 bases and J by 5 bases, with 5 bases left in between. The length of the CDR3 is 13 residues.

This clone was observed a few times. Mouse gene names and germline throughout. The sequenced fragment ends 4 residues before the CDR3 boundary, so the rest is inferred from the germline J gene. Other DNA variants within this sample encode the same CDR3. V and J are TRBV13-3 and TRBJ2-3; weak D call: TRBD2 (6 bases). Trimming removed 0 bases at V and 2 bases at J, with 7 bases between. Germline CDR1 reads NNHDY; CDR2 reads SYVADS. The CDR3 runs 14 residues. The CDR3 region is CASSDAGAAETLYF. The DNA read from the CDR3 is TGTGCCAGCAGTGATGCTGGGGCTGCAGAA.

This clone was counted between two and nine times. Genes here carry mouse names. The read finishes 4 residues shy of the CDR3 end, and the germline J gene is used to complete it. The sample holds other DNA sequences that translate to the same CDR3. J is TRBJ2-7 and V is TRBV13-3; 9 nucleotides align to TRBD1. The CDR3 is 14 amino acids. Looked up from germline, CDR1 is NNHDY and CDR2 is SYVADS. The CDR3 loop is CASSDGGQGYEQYF. The DNA read from the CDR3 is TGTGCCAGCAGTGATGGGGGACAGGGATAT.

There are many counts of this clone. The listed genes are named as in mouse. The read stops 4 residues short of the end of the CDR3; the missing end is completed from the germline J gene. This chain uses TRBV13-1 with TRBJ2-2; D remains unclear. V was shortened by 7 bases and J by 4 bases, with 5 bases between the two germline ends. Per the germline V gene, CDR1 is NSHNY and CDR2 is SYGAGN. The CDR3 covers 11 residues. The CDR3 bases that were read are TGTGCCAGCTTTGGCACCGGG. Translating gives CASFGTG. The CDR3 in its entirety is CASFGTGQLYF.

As regards this clone: The germline and genes are mouse ones. The read terminates 4 residues before the CDR3 end, so the remaining end is supplied by the germline J gene. The same CDR3 arises from other DNA sequences in this sample as well. The genes are TRBV1 and TRBJ2-2; D call uncertain. This CDR3 is 15 amino acids long. CDR1 is NSQYPW and CDR2 is LRSPGD in the germline V gene (reference sequence). V gave up 0 bases and J gave up 2 bases, with 7 bases separating them. The CDR3 protein is CTCSAERGNTGQLYF. CDR3 bases read: TGCACCTGCAGTGCAGAACGAGGGAACACCGGG. Looking up the rest from reference TRBV1 and TRBJ2-2 gives the full variable domain: VTLLEQNPRWRLVPRGQAVNLRCILKNSQYPWMSWYQQDLQKQLQWLFTLRSPGDKEVKSLPGADYLATRVTDTELRLQVANMSQGRTLYCTCSAERGNTGQLYFGEGSKLTVL.

This clone was detected only a few times. All gene names here are mouse names. The read gets to within 4 residues of the CDR3 end, and the germline J gene fills in the rest. Other DNA sequences from this sample encode an identical CDR3 as well. The V gene is TRBV1, the J gene TRBJ2-2; 10 nucleotides align to TRBD2. The trim removed 4 bases at V and 1 base at J, leaving 3 bases unmatched. Germline V CDR1 and CDR2: NSQYPW, LRSPGD (reference sequence). The CDR3 runs to 16 residues. The CDR3 is CTCSGGLGVNTGQLYF. CDR3 bases read: TGCACCTGCAGTGGAGGACTGGGGGTAAACACCGGG.

This clone was observed a few times. Gene and germline names: mouse. Other DNA sequences in this specimen translate into the identical CDR3. The sequenced CDR3 bases are TGCACCTGCAGTGCTACAGGGCGCGACACA. Amino acids: CTCSATGRDT. The whole CDR3 sequence is CTCSATGRDTEVFF. This rearrangement joins TRBV1 to TRBJ1-1; D perhaps matches TRBD1 (6 bases). The CDR3 extends 4 residues past the end of the read, so its final part is completed from the germline J gene. The CDR3 contains 14 residues. Trimming removed 3 bases at V and 3 bases at J, with 11 bases between. From germline, CDR1 is NSQYPW and CDR2 LRSPGD (reference sequence).

This clone was detected only a few times. Gene names are the mouse ones. The read halts 4 residues ahead of the CDR3 end, with the missing end drawn from the germline J gene. The chain couples TRBV13-1 to TRBJ2-2, with 8 positions matching TRBD1. The CDR3 sequence is 16 residues long. The V and J ends lost 0 bases and 4 bases, in that order; junction bases with no gene match: 5. Germline CDR1 is NSHNY and CDR2 is SYGAGN. CDR3 DNA (partial): TGTGCCAGCAGTGATGCTGGACAGGGAGCCACCGGG. Protein product: CASSDAGQGATG. The CDR3 as a whole reads CASSDAGQGATGQLYF.

This clone was seen a handful of times. Gene names denote mouse genes. Read coverage stops 4 residues before the CDR3 terminus; the germline J gene supplies the remainder. The chain couples TRBV19 to TRBJ2-1; 7 bases line up with TRBD1. Germline V lookup: CDR1 FNHDT, CDR2 SITEND (reference sequence). The CDR3 has 15 residues. Unmatched junction bases numbered 6, after V lost 2 bases and J lost 4 bases. The CDR3 DNA, read in part, is TGTGCCAGCAGTATTGACAGGGCGGGATATGCT. It is translated as CASSIDRAGYA. The entire CDR3 sequence reads CASSIDRAGYAEQFF.

This clone was counted a few times. Mouse names are used for the genes. The read falls 4 residues short of the CDR3 end, and the missing part is taken from the germline J gene. This chain joins TRBV13-1 and TRBJ1-1, with 8 bases aligning to TRBD1. Germline V lookup: CDR1 NSHNY, CDR2 SYGAGN. The CDR3 totals 14 residues. The V gene end was trimmed by 5 bases and the J gene end by 2 bases; junction bases not matched to a gene: 5. The covered CDR3 bases are TGTGCCAGCAGAGACGGACAGGGCAACACA. Translation: CASRDGQGNT. The whole CDR3 is CASRDGQGNTEVFF.

This clone was recorded a few times. Genes and germline come from the mouse. The DNA read from the CDR3 is TGTGCCAGCAGTGAGCCAGGGGTCAGCTCCTAT. It specifies CASSEPGVSSY. Given in full, the CDR3 is CASSEPGVSSYEQYF. This chain connects TRBV13-1 to TRBJ2-7, with a weak D call TRBD1 (6 bases). Coverage ceases 4 residues before the CDR3 finishes, and the germline J gene fills in the end. V lost 2 bases and J 0 bases, leaving 12 bases between the germline ends. CDR3 length: 15 residues. The germline V gene encodes CDR1 NSHNY and CDR2 SYGAGN.

In this sample, this clone turned up a few times. Gene names refer to mouse genes. CDR3 in amino acids: CASSPAGDEQYF. The part of the CDR3 DNA that was read is TGTGCCAGCAGTCCCGCAGGGGAT. The chain has TRBV14 and TRBJ2-7; tentative D call: TRBD1 (6 bases). Sequencing ends 4 residues short of the CDR3 end; the germline J gene provides the rest. CDR1 and CDR2 from the germline V gene are SGHDT and FRDEAV. This CDR3 contains 12 residues.

A remark on this clone: Gene names and germline refer to mouse. The read is 4 residues too short to cover the CDR3 end, so that end is filled in from the germline J gene. Other DNA sequences in this sample translate to the same CDR3. The rearrangement uses TRBV1 and TRBJ2-1, with 8 bases matching TRBD2. Germline CDR1 reads NSQYPW; CDR2 reads LRSPGD (reference sequence). The CDR3 is 15 amino acids. Trimming removed 3 bases from V and 1 base from J; junction bases left unmatched: 2. CDR3 DNA (partial): TGCACCTGCAGTGCCCACTGGGGGAACTATGCT. This codes for CTCSAHWGNYA. The complete CDR3 reads CTCSAHWGNYAEQFF.

In this sample, this clone turned up a few times. Gene labels here are mouse ones. The sequenced CDR3 bases are TGCACCTGCAGTGGGACAGGGGTGGGCTATGCT. Translated, it gives CTCSGTGVGYA. The CDR3 reads in full as CTCSGTGVGYAEQFF. This sequence joins TRBV1 and TRBJ2-1, with 9 bases that match TRBD1. The DNA ends 4 residues before the CDR3 does, and the rest of the CDR3 is filled in from the germline J gene. The CDR3 is 15 amino acids. Germline CDR1 reads NSQYPW; CDR2 reads LRSPGD (reference sequence). Trimming removed 4 bases from V and 3 bases from J; junction bases left unmatched: 4.

As concerns this clone: Germline and genes here are mouse. The CDR3 end lies 4 residues beyond the end of the read and is filled in from the germline J gene. Other nucleotide sequences in the sample specify the same CDR3. The chain carries TRBV5 and TRBJ1-1; D perhaps matches TRBD1 (6 bases). V was pared by 4 bases and J by 0 bases, with 9 bases between. Germline V gives CDR1 LGHNA, CDR2 YNLKQL (reference sequence). The CDR3 extends over 14 amino acids. CDR3 DNA (partial): TGTGCCAGCAGCCCGGACAGTTCAAACACA. Its protein is CASSPDSSNT. The complete CDR3 sequence is CASSPDSSNTEVFF.

Regarding this clone: The gene symbols are mouse symbols. Coverage ceases 4 residues before the CDR3 finishes, and the germline J gene fills in the end. This chain connects TRBV14 to TRBJ2-4; 8 nucleotides line up with TRBD1. There are 14 residues in the CDR3. Trimming took 0 bases from V and 3 from J; bases not matched to a gene: 0. The V gene's germline CDR1 is SGHDT and CDR2 FRDEAV. CDR3 amino acids: CASSFWTGQNTLYF. The DNA read from the CDR3 is TGTGCCAGCAGTTTCTGGACAGGGCAAAAC.

On this clone: The genes are named according to mouse. The read terminates 4 residues ahead of where the CDR3 ends, so the germline J gene completes it. This chain connects TRBV13-1 to TRBJ2-3; D is perhaps TRBD1 (5 bases). V was pared by 0 bases and J by 2 bases, with 7 bases between. CDR3 length: 14 amino acids. Looked up from germline, CDR1 is NSHNY and CDR2 is SYGAGN. CDR3 sequence reads: CASSDARDAETLYF. The CDR3 bases that were read are TGTGCCAGCAGTGATGCCAGGGATGCAGAA.

This clone was counted between two and nine times. Germline and genes here are mouse. The read is 4 residues too short to cover the CDR3 end, so that end is filled in from the germline J gene. The chain links TRBV31 to TRBJ2-1, with 10 bases aligning to TRBD2. This CDR3 is built from 13 residues. The germline CDR1 and CDR2 sequences are GKSSPN and SITVG. Trimming took 5 bases from V and 2 from J; bases not matched to a gene: 0. CDR3 in amino acids: CAWGLGDYAEQFF. The part of the CDR3 DNA that was read is TGTGCCTGGGGACTGGGGGACTATGCT.

This clone showed up just a few times. Germline and genes: mouse. The read ends 4 residues before the CDR3 terminus; that terminus is restored from the germline J gene. The chain links TRBV13-3 to TRBJ2-7; a possible D gene is TRBD1 (6 bases). This CDR3 has 14 residues. Germline CDR1 and CDR2: NNHDY and SYVADS. Between the trimmed V and J ends, which lost 2 bases and 0 bases, there was a span of 9 bases. The CDR3 loop is CASSEGDISYEQYF. The CDR3 DNA, read in part, is TGTGCCAGCAGTGAGGGGGACATCTCCTAT.

This clone has only a few counts. Gene names are the mouse ones. The read finishes 3 residues shy of the CDR3 end, and the germline J gene is used to complete it. At the DNA level, this CDR3 is encoded by other sequences in the same sample as well. This rearrangement joins TRBV19 to TRBJ1-6, with unresolved D. TRBJ1-6 is annotated as an ORF whose role is uncertain. Trimming removed 2 bases at V and 0 bases at J, with 6 bases between. The CDR3 length is 15 residues. Germline values: CDR1 FNHDT, CDR2 SITEND (reference sequence). The sequenced part of the CDR3 DNA is TGTGCCAGCAGTATTTCAGTTTCCTATAATTCGCCC. Translating gives CASSISVSYNSP. The full-length CDR3 reads as CASSISVSYNSPLYF.

This clone was seen only a few times. Any gene name here is a mouse gene name. This CDR3 is CASSIGGTGEDTQYF. The part of the CDR3 DNA that was read is TGTGCCAGCAGTATTGGGGGGACTGGGGAAGAC. The V gene is TRBV19, the J gene TRBJ2-5, with 10 nucleotides matching TRBD2. The read ends 4 residues shy of where the CDR3 ends; the end is completed using the germline J gene. CDR3 length equals 15 residues. Germline V gene lookup returns CDR1 FNHDT and CDR2 SITEND (reference sequence).

This clone was recorded a few times. Here the gene names and germline are mouse. The sequenced fragment ends 4 residues before the CDR3 boundary, so the rest is inferred from the germline J gene. The chain joins TRBV13-1 to TRBJ2-1; 11 positions agree with TRBD1. The CDR3 runs to 14 residues. V lost 6 bases and J lost 6; bases outside the gene matches: 5. Germline CDR1 is NSHNY and CDR2 is SYGAGN. The CDR3 bases that were read are TGTGCCAGCACCCCGGGACAGGGGGTTGCT. Its translation is CASTPGQGVA. The whole CDR3 sequence is CASTPGQGVAEQFF.

This clone was detected only a few times. Mouse gene names and germline throughout. With the read ending 4 residues before the CDR3 end, the germline J gene is used to fill in that end. The rearrangement joins TRBV13-1 to TRBJ2-2; D is uncertain. Germline values: CDR1 NSHNY, CDR2 SYGAGN. The CDR3 totals 14 residues. Trimming removed 0 bases from V and 6 bases from J, with 9 bases in between. The sequenced CDR3 bases are TGTGCCAGCAGTGATGCCCTCAGCGCCGGG. Its protein is CASSDALSAG. The whole CDR3 protein is CASSDALSAGQLYF.

Only a few counts were recorded for this clone. Germline and genes here are mouse. Read data end 4 residues before the CDR3 end; the end is taken from the germline J gene. J is TRBJ2-3 and V is TRBV14; 7 bases are a match to TRBD1. Unmatched junction bases numbered 6, after V lost 5 bases and J lost 0 bases. Germline-derived CDR1 and CDR2 are SGHDT and FRDEAV. This CDR3 spans 15 amino acids. CDR3 bases read: TGTGCCAGCAGAGCCGGGACAGCTAGTGCAGAA. It specifies CASRAGTASAE. The whole CDR3 sequence reads CASRAGTASAETLYF.

This clone appeared a few times. Mouse names are used for the genes. The read is 4 residues too short to cover the CDR3 end, so that end is filled in from the germline J gene. The rearrangement links TRBV13-2 to TRBJ2-3, with D tentatively TRBD1 (5 bases). CDR3 length equals 12 residues. The V end lost 5 bases, the J end lost 3 bases, and 7 bases lay between the germline ends. Germline V gene sequence: CDR1 NNHNN, CDR2 SYGAGS (reference sequence). The CDR3 sequence: CASGGQAETLYF. CDR3 DNA (partial): TGTGCCAGCGGAGGACAAGCAGAA.

In the case of this clone: Gene names refer to mouse genes. The CDR3 here is CTCSADPQGENTLYF. The sequenced CDR3 bases are TGCACCTGCAGTGCAGATCCACAGGGGGAAAAC. This chain connects TRBV1 to TRBJ2-4; 8 bases map to TRBD1. The observed sequence ends 4 residues before the CDR3 terminus, with the missing tail filled in from the germline J gene. CDR1 is NSQYPW and CDR2 is LRSPGD in the germline V gene (reference sequence). The CDR3 has 15 residues. Together with reference TRBV1 and TRBJ2-4, the CDR3 gives the full variable domain: VTLLEQNPRWRLVPRGQAVNLRCILKNSQYPWMSWYQQDLQKQLQWLFTLRSPGDKEVKSLPGADYLATRVTDTELRLQVANMSQGRTLYCTCSADPQGENTLYFGAGTRLSVL.